This TCR beta chain was profiled in a study of blood T cell repertoires in COVID-19. Study-wide background: From the United States, Italy and Spain came samples of acute and convalescent COVID-19. From T cells, B-cell-depleted T cells, or PBMCs came the material, which was cDNA or gDNA.

In the original workflow: Nucleated cell counts were estimated from reference gene primer amplification. Using immunoSEQ multiplex PCR, the repertoire was profiled, and TCRdb retains in-frame clones only, with some absent. For V, J and clone size, that table is used; D and trimming come from the DNA. Seen here are more than 150,000 clones, about 80% observed once, and the top ten hold approximately 15%. V lost 5 bases to trimming and J lost 1 base; unmatched junction nucleotides: 6. Germline values: CDR1 LNHDA, CDR2 SQIVND (reference sequence). This CDR3 is 15 amino acids long. The gene calls are TRBV19 and TRBJ1-1, with 8 bases lining up with TRBD1. The sequence derives from a man aged 55 to 70 who had been exposed to COVID-19. Sequenced: PBMCs or T cells enriched from blood (not recorded which). DNA for the CDR3: TGTGCCAGTAGTGCAGACAGGGGCGCGAACACTGAAGCTTTCTTT. Its translation: CASSADRGANTEAFF.